A single sample gave rise to the 22 T cell receptor beta chains below, sequenced in a study of shared clonotypes between healthy human individuals. Some clones are missing from TCRdb's copy, which holds only in-frame ones; the method was immunoSEQ multiplex PCR. The sample lists roughly 1,500,000 clones, 95% to 99% occurring once. The sequenced material came from naive CD4+ T cells sorted from blood. Described subset: CD45RA+ positively selected. These receptors were taken from a man in his thirties or forties in good health.

The rearrangement links TRBV28 to TRBJ2-7, with TRBD1 as a possible D gene (6 bases). The V end was cut by 6 bases, the J end by 6 bases, with 18 bases between. The CDR3 is 14 residues long. CDR1 and CDR2 (germline): MDHEN, SYDVKM. The chain's CDR3 is CASSPPDRLGEQYF. The CDR3 DNA reads as TGTGCCAGCAGCCCTCCTGACAGGCTAGGCGAGCAGTACTTC.

The chain employs TRBV19 and TRBJ1-1; 9 nucleotides agree with TRBD1. The CDR3 has 15 amino acids. The germline gives CDR1 LNHDA, CDR2 SQIVND (reference sequence). The V segment lost 6 bases and the J segment 1 base; nucleotides outside the gene matches: 6. The CDR3 is CASRRDREENTEAFF. CDR3 coding DNA: TGTGCCAGTAGAAGGGACAGGGAAGAGAACACTGAAGCTTTCTTT. The whole variable domain, remainder taken from reference TRBV19 and TRBJ1-1, is DGGITQSPKYLFRKEGQNVTLSCEQNLNHDAMYWYRQDPGQGLRLIYYSQIVNDFQKGDIAEGYSVSREKKESFPLTVTSAQKNPTAFYLCASRRDREENTEAFFGQGTRLTVV.

This rearrangement joins TRBV5-1 to TRBJ2-1; 10 nucleotides agree with TRBD1. This CDR3 is built from 16 residues. Trimming took 10 bases from V and 9 from J; bases not matched to a gene: 19. Germline lookup yields CDR1 SGHRS and CDR2 YFSETQ. For the CDR3, the DNA is TGCGCCGGGTGGGACAGGGGATTTTGGGGGAACAGTGAGCAGTTCTTC. Protein sequence: CAGWDRGFWGNSEQFF.

This chain uses TRBV30 with TRBJ1-1; the match to TRBD1 covers 9 bases. The germline V gene has CDR1 GTSNPN and CDR2 SVGIG (reference sequence). This CDR3 is 13 amino acids long. Trimming cost V 2 bases and J 4 bases; bases outside gene matches: 2. The CDR3, as DNA: TGTGCCTGGAGTACGACAGGGGGCACTGAAGCTTTCTTT. This translates into CAWSTTGGTEAFF.

CDR3 sequence: CASSLLMNTEAFF. The CDR3 coding sequence is TGTGCCAGCAGCCTACTTATGAACACTGAAGCTTTCTTT. This chain joins TRBV7-2 and TRBJ1-1; D not resolved. Germline lookup yields CDR1 SGHTA and CDR2 FQGNSA. Deletions cut 5 bases from V and 0 bases from J, with 7 bases between. This CDR3 has 13 residues. Full variable domain (outside the CDR3, taken from reference TRBV7-2 and TRBJ1-1): GAGVSQSPSNKVTEKGKDVELRCDPISGHTALYWYRQSLGQGLEFLIYFQGNSAPDKSGLPSDRFSAERTGGSVSTLTIQRTQQEDSAVYLCASSLLMNTEAFFGQGTRLTVV.

The chain employs TRBV5-5 and TRBJ2-3; D may be TRBD2 (5 bases). CDR1 SGHKS and CDR2 YYEKEE come from the germline V gene (reference sequence). Trimming took off 4 bases at V and 4 bases at J, with 16 bases between the two ends. CDR3 size: 15 residues. This chain's CDR3 is CASSHPVGSADTQYF. CDR3 sequence (DNA): TGTGCCAGCAGCCATCCGGTGGGGAGCGCAGATACGCAGTATTTT.

The chain joins TRBV7-9 to TRBJ2-6; D possibly corresponds to TRBD1 (8 bases). Looked up from germline, CDR1 is SEHNR and CDR2 is FQNEAQ (reference sequence). CDR3 length equals 18 residues. With 5 bases removed from V and 3 bases from J, the gap between germline ends came to 20 bases. CDR3: CASSPRTGREVGANVLTF. The CDR3 DNA follows: TGTGCCAGCAGCCCCAGGACAGGGAGGGAGGTTGGGGCCAACGTCCTGACTTTC.

The chain couples TRBV11-3 to TRBJ2-7; unclear D gene. Deletions cut 5 bases from V and 2 bases from J, with 13 bases between. From germline, CDR1 is SGHNT and CDR2 YENEEA. The CDR3 runs 14 residues. The DNA of the CDR3 is TGTGCCAGCAGCCCGGGCGACAACACCTACGAGCAGTACTTC. It encodes CASSPGDNTYEQYF.

This chain connects TRBV11-1 to TRBJ2-1; no firm D call. The CDR3 has 13 residues. CDR1 and CDR2 from the germline V gene are SGHAT and FQDESV (reference sequence). V was pared by 3 bases and J by 5 bases, with 8 bases between. CDR3 nucleotides: TGTGCCAGCAGCTTCCGGGCCCACAATGAGCAGTTCTTC. Its protein is CASSFRAHNEQFF.

With respect to this clone: Different DNA sequences within this sample yield the same CDR3. The chain combines TRBV18 with TRBJ2-7; possibly TRBD2 for D (6 bases). The CDR3 has 12 amino acids. Trimming took 0 bases from V and 7 from J, leaving 7 bases between them. CDR1 and CDR2 from the germline V gene are KGHSH and LQKENI. The CDR3 here is CASSPPAGEQYF. CDR3 bases: TGTGCCAGCTCACCACCGGCGGGAGAGCAGTACTTC.

The chain recombines TRBV5-6 with TRBJ2-7, with 9 bases that match TRBD1. The CDR3 extends over 15 amino acids. The germline CDR1 and CDR2 sequences are SGHDT and YYEEEE. Germline trimming cut 4 bases from V and 4 bases from J; bases unmatched to any gene: 9. DNA of the CDR3: TGTGCCAGCAGCCGGACAGGGGCCCAGGCGTACGAGCAGTACTTC. Translated, it gives CASSRTGAQAYEQYF.

This clone is a singleton in its sample. V usage is TRBV14 and J usage is TRBJ1-1; 7 nucleotides match TRBD1. This CDR3 is 13 amino acids long. J lost 3 bases, V lost 5 bases, and 3 bases had no gene match. CDR1 and CDR2 (germline): SGHDN, FVKESK. CDR3 nucleotide sequence: TGTGCCAGCAGCAAACAGGGGTACACTGAAGCTTTCTTT. Translated, it gives CASSKQGYTEAFF.

The J gene is TRBJ2-2, the V gene TRBV19, with D possibly matching TRBD2 (5 bases). This CDR3 region has 17 residues. Germline V gene data show CDR1 as LNHDA and CDR2 as SQIVND (reference sequence). V was clipped by 3 bases and J by 2 bases, with 16 bases between them. CDR3 in amino acids: CASSIANTRANTGELFF. CDR3 nucleotide sequence: TGTGCCAGTAGTATCGCGAATACGCGGGCCAACACCGGGGAGCTGTTTTTT.

With respect to this clone: Within the sample, other DNA sequences also encode this same CDR3. This sequence joins TRBV14 and TRBJ2-7; D is ambiguous. Germline V gene data show CDR1 as SGHDN and CDR2 as FVKESK. This CDR3 has 12 residues. Trimming cost V 4 bases and J 0 bases, with 4 bases left between them. This CDR3 is CASSRNSYEQYF. DNA for the CDR3: TGTGCCAGCAGCCGCAACTCCTACGAGCAGTACTTC.

This rearrangement joins TRBV30 to TRBJ2-1, with D hard to call. Trimming took 8 bases from V and 9 from J, leaving 11 bases between them. The V gene's germline CDR1 is GTSNPN and CDR2 SVGIG (reference sequence). CDR3 size: 10 residues. CDR3 bases: TGTGCCCTTCGTTCCGGTGAGCAGTTCTTC. Protein product: CALRSGEQFF.

The CDR3, as DNA: TGCAGCGTTGAAGGGCTCGCGGGAGGTTCCACAGATACGCAGTATTTT. Translating it yields CSVEGLAGGSTDTQYF. The chain recombines TRBV29-1 with TRBJ2-3; 8 nucleotides align to TRBD2. The CDR3 covers 16 residues. Germline V gene sequence: CDR1 SQVTM, CDR2 ANQGSEA. V dropped 1 base and J dropped 2; count of bases not matched to a gene: 8.

This chain uses TRBV30 with TRBJ2-3; TRBD2 aligns across 11 bases. V lost 2 bases to trimming and J lost 2 bases; unmatched junction nucleotides: 9. The CDR3 covers 17 residues. CDR1 and CDR2 from the germline V gene are GTSNPN and SVGIG (reference sequence). The CDR3 reads CAWSLNIAGGNTDTQYF. The DNA of the CDR3 is TGTGCCTGGAGTCTGAACATAGCGGGAGGGAACACAGATACGCAGTATTTT.

CDR3 sequence (DNA): TGTGCCAGCAGCGTAATTGGTTCTCAAGAGACCCAGTACTTC. It is translated as CASSVIGSQETQYF. This chain connects TRBV9 to TRBJ2-5; D call uncertain. Trimming cost V 1 base and J 2 bases, with 9 bases left between them. Germline-derived CDR1 and CDR2 are SGDLS and YYNGEE. This CDR3 is built from 14 residues.

The genes are TRBV5-4 and TRBJ1-1; possible D gene TRBD1, 5 bases. The V end lost 5 bases, the J end lost 3 bases, and 20 bases lay between the germline ends. There are 16 residues in the CDR3. Germline-derived CDR1 and CDR2 are SGHNT and YYREEE (reference sequence). CDR3 sequence reads: CASSQGGVTTDTEAFF. DNA of the CDR3: TGTGCCAGCAGTCAAGGAGGGGTAACGACGGACACTGAAGCTTTCTTT.

This clone was picked up one time. The chain uses TRBV11-3 and TRBJ2-2; 9 bases are shared with TRBD1. The CDR3 extends over 16 amino acids. Germline trimming cut 5 bases from V and 5 bases from J; bases unmatched to any gene: 9. CDR1 and CDR2 (germline): SGHNT, YENEEA. For the CDR3, the DNA is TGTGCCAGCAGCAAGTCCGGGACAGGGAGGACCGGGGAGCTGTTTTTT. As protein: CASSKSGTGRTGELFF.

The chain links TRBV7-3 to TRBJ2-1; 8 nucleotides line up with TRBD2. Germline CDR1 reads SGHTA; CDR2 reads FQGTGA. This CDR3 comprises 17 residues. V was pared by 1 base and J by 4 bases, with 9 bases of the junction left unmatched. The DNA for the CDR3 is TGTGCCAGCAGCTTAATCCCGAGCGGGAGAGCGTACAATGAGCAGTTCTTC. This gives the protein CASSLIPSGRAYNEQFF.

The chain carries TRBV2 and TRBJ2-2; 8 bases match TRBD1. The length of the CDR3 is 16 residues. J lost 4 bases, V lost 6 bases, and 10 bases had no gene match. Germline CDR1 is SNHLY and CDR2 is FYNNEI. CDR3 in amino acids: CASSPLGQGITGELFF. The CDR3 nucleotides are TGTGCCAGCAGCCCGTTAGGACAGGGAATCACCGGGGAGCTGTTTTTT.